This T cell receptor (beta chain) was retrieved from a study of cytomegalovirus exposure and HLA in healthy donors. V trimming: 0 bases; J trimming: 5 bases; junction bases outside the gene matches: 4. Germline CDR1 reads KGHSH; CDR2 reads LQKENI. This CDR3 spans 16 amino acids. PCR involved 60 Vbeta and 13 Jbeta primers. Clones were read by immunoSEQ multiplex PCR, and TCRdb kept only the in-frame ones, dropping some. The sample has roughly 170,000 clones; 80% to 90% are singletons. The TCR originated in a girl aged 10 to 17 in good health and CMV-seropositive. This chain joins TRBV18 and TRBJ2-2; TRBD1 matches at 9 bases. Material for sequencing was PBMCs. For the CDR3, the DNA is TGTGCCAGCTCACCACCGGGACAGGGTAATACCGGGGAGCTGTTTTTT. It translates to CASSPPGQGNTGELFF.